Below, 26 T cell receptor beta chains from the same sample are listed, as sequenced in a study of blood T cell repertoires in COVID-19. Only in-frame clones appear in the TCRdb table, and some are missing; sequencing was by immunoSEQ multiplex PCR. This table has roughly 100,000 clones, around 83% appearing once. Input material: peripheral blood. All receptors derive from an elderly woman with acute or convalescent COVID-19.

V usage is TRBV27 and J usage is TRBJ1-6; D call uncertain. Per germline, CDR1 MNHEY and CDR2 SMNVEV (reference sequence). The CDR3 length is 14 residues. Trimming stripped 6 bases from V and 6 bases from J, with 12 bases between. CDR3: CASRYTLPNSPLHF. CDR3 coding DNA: TGTGCCAGCAGGTACACCCTTCCTAATTCACCCCTCCACTTT.

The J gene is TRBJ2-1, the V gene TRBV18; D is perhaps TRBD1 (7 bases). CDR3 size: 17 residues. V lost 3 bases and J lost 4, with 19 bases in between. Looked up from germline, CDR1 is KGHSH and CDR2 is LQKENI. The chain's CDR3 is CASSPLTAPGGYNEQFF. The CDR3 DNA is TGTGCCAGCTCACCGTTAACAGCCCCAGGGGGGTACAATGAGCAGTTCTTC.

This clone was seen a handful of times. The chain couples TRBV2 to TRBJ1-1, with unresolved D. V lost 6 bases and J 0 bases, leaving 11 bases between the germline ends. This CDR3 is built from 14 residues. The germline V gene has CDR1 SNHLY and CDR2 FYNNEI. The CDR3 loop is CASRRVGMNTEAFF. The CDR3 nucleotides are TGTGCCAGCAGGAGGGTAGGGATGAACACTGAAGCTTTCTTT.

This CDR3 is CASSRRTSGSNEQYF. For the CDR3, the DNA is TGTGCCAGCAGCCGTCGGACTAGCGGGAGCAACGAGCAGTACTTC. J is TRBJ2-7 and V is TRBV3-1 (or the pseudogene TRBV3-2); 13 nucleotides match TRBD2. The CDR3 has 15 amino acids. Germline V lookup: CDR1 LGHDT, CDR2 YNNKEL (reference sequence). V was clipped by 4 bases and J by 5 bases; unmatched bases: 5.

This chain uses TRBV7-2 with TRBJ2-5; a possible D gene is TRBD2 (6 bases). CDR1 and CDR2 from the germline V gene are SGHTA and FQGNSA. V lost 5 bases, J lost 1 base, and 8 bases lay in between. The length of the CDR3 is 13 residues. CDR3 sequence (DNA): TGTGCCAGCAGCCCCGGGAGCCAAGAGACCCAGTACTTC. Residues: CASSPGSQETQYF.

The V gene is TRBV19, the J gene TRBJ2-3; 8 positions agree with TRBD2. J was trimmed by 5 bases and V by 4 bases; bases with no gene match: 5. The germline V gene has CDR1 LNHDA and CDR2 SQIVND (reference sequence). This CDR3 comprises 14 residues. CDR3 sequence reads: CASSSLLAGDTQYF. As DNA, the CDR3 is TGTGCCAGTAGTAGCCTTCTAGCGGGAGATACGCAGTATTTT.

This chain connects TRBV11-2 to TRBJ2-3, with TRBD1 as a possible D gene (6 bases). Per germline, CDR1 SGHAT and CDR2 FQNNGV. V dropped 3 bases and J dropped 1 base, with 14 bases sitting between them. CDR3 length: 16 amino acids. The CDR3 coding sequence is TGTGCCAGCAGCTTCGAAATTTGGACAGGCACAGATACGCAGTATTTT. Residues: CASSFEIWTGTDTQYF.

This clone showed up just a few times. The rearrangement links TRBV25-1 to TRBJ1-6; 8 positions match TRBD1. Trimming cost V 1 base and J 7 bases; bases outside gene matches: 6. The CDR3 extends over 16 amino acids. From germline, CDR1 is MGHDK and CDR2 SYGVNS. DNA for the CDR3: TGTGCCAGCAGTGAATCGGGGACAGGTGAAAATTCACCCCTCCACTTT. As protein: CASSESGTGENSPLHF.

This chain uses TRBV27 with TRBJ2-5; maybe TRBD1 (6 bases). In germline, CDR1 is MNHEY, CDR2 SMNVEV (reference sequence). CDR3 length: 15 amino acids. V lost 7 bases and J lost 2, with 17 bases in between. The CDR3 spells CASTLPQGRQETQYF. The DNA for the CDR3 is TGTGCCAGCACCCTTCCTCAGGGGCGTCAAGAGACCCAGTACTTC.

The CDR3 loop is CSVEPGLRTGELFF. CDR3 DNA: TGCAGCGTTGAGCCAGGGCTGAGGACCGGGGAGCTGTTTTTT. This chain uses TRBV29-1 with TRBJ2-2; weak D call: TRBD1 (5 bases). V was clipped by 3 bases and J by 5 bases, with 13 bases between them. Germline-derived CDR1 and CDR2 are SQVTM and ANQGSEA. The CDR3 extends over 14 amino acids.

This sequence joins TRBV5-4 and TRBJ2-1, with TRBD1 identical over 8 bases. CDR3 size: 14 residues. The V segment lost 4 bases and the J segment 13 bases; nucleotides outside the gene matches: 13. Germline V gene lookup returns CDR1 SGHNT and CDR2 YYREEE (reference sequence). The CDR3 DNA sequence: TGTGCCAGCAGCACGATGGACAGGGAAGTGGAACAGTTCTTC. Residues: CASSTMDREVEQFF.

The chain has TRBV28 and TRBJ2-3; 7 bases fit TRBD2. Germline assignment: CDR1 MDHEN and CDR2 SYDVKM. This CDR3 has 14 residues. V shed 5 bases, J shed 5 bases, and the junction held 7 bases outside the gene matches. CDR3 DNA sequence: TGTGCCAGCAGTACACTAGCGAGGGAAGATACGCAGTATTTT. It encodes CASSTLAREDTQYF.

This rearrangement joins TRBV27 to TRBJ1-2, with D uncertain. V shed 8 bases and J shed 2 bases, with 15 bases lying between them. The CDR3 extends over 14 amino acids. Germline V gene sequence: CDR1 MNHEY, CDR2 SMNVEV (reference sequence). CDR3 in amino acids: CASAPVPGNYGYTF. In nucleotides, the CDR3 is TGTGCCAGCGCCCCCGTGCCAGGCAACTATGGCTACACCTTC.

The CDR3 region is CASSQGWLQPQHF. CDR3 DNA sequence: TGTGCCAGCAGCCAAGGTTGGCTTCAGCCCCAGCATTTT. The J gene is TRBJ1-5, the V gene TRBV14; D not resolved. The V and J ends lost 1 base and 6 bases respectively, with 7 bases between them. Germline V lookup: CDR1 SGHDN, CDR2 FVKESK. CDR3 length: 13 amino acids. Combining the CDR3 with reference TRBV14 and TRBJ1-5 gives the whole variable domain EAGVTQFPSHSVIEKGQTVTLRCDPISGHDNLYWYRRVMGKEIKFLLHFVKESKQDESGMPNNRFLAERTGGTYSTLKVQPAELEDSGVYFCASSQGWLQPQHFGDGTRLSIL.

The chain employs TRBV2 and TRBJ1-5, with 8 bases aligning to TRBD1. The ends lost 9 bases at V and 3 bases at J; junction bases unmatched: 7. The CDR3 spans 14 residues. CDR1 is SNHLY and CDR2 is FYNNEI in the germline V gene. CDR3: CASNRGLDNQPQHF. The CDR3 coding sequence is TGTGCCAGTAACAGGGGGTTGGACAATCAGCCCCAGCATTTT.

The DNA for the CDR3 is TGTGCCAGCAGCCCGAGTGATTCCTACGAGCAGTACGTC. Its translation is CASSPSDSYEQYV. V gene TRBV6-6 combines with J gene TRBJ2-7; D ambiguous. This CDR3 has 13 residues. Deletions cut 6 bases from V and 1 base from J, with 10 bases between. CDR1 is MNHNY, CDR2 SVGAGI, per germline (reference sequence).

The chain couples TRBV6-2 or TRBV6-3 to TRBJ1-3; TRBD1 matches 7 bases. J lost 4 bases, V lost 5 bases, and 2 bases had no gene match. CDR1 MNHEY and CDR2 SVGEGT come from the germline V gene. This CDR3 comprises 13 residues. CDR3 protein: CASSGQVGNTIYF. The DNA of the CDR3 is TGTGCCAGCAGTGGACAGGTCGGAAACACCATATATTTT.

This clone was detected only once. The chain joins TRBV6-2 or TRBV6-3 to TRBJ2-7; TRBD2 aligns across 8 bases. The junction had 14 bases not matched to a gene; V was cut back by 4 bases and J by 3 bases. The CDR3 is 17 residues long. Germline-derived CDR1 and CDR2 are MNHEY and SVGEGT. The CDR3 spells CASSSPAGEYRLYEQYF. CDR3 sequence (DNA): TGTGCCAGCAGTTCCCCAGCGGGAGAGTACCGCCTCTACGAGCAGTACTTC.

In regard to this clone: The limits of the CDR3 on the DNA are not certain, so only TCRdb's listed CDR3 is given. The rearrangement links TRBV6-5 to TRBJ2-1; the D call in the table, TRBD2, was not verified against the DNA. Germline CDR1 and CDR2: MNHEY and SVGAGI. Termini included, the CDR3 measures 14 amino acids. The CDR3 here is CASSTSTSSHEQFF.

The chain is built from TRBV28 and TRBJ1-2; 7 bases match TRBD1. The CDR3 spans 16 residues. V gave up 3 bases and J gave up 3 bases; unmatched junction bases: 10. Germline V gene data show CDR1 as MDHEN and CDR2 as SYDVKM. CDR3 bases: TGTGCCAGCAGTTTGGCCCAGTACAGGGGAGACTATGGCTACACCTTC. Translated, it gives CASSLAQYRGDYGYTF.

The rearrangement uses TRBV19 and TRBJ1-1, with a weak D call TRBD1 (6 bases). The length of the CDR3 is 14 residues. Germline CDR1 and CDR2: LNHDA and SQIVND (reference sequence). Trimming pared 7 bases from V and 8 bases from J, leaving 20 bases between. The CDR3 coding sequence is TGTGCCAGTATCACCAATCCGGGGGGGGGCGAAGCTTTCTTT. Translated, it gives CASITNPGGGEAFF.

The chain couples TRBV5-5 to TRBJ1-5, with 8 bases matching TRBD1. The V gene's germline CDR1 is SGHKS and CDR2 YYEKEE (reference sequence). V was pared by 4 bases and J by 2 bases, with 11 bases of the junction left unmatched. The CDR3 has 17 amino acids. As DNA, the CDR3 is TGTGCCAGCAGCCCCCTCAGGTTGGACAGGGGCAATCAGCCCCAGCATTTT. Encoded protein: CASSPLRLDRGNQPQHF.

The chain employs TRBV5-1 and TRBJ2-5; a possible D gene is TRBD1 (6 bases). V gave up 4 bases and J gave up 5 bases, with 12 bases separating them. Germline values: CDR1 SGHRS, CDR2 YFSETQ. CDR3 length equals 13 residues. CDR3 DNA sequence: TGCGCCAGCAGCGGGGGCTTAGGGGAGACCCAGTACTTC. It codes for CASSGGLGETQYF.

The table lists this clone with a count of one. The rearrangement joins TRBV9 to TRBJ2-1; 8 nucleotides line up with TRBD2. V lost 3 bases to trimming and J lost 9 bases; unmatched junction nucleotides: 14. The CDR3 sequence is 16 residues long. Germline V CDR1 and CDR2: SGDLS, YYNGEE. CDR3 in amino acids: CASSGASGTSIGEQFF. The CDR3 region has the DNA TGTGCCAGCAGCGGAGCCTCCGGGACTAGTATTGGTGAGCAGTTCTTC. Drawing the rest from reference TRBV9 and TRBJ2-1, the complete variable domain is DSGVTQTPKHLITATGQRVTLRCSPRSGDLSVYWYQQSLDQGLQFLIQYYNGEERAKGNILERFSAQQFPDLHSELNLSSLELGDSALYFCASSGASGTSIGEQFFGPGTRLTVL.

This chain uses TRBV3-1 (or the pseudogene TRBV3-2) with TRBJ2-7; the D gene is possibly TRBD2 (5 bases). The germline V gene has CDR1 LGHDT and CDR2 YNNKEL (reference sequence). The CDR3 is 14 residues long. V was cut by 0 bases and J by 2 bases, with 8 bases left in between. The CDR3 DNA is TGTGCCAGCAGCCAAGACGGCGGGCCCTACGAGCAGTACTTC. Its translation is CASSQDGGPYEQYF.

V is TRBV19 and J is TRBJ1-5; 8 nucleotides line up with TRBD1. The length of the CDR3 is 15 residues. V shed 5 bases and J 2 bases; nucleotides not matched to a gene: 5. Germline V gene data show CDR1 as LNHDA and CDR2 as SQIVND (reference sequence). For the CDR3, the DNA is TGTGCCAGTAGTGAAGGACAGGGTGGCAATCAGCCCCAGCATTTT. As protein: CASSEGQGGNQPQHF.